A single sample gave rise to the 26 T cell receptor beta chains below, sequenced in a study of T-cell memory formation after mild COVID-19. TCRdb analysed the 5' RACE reads with MiXCR anew, one entry per CDR3 protein. The sample lists some 190,000 distinct CDR3 sequences, 16% seen once, with under 2.5% in the top ten. The material sequenced was PBMCs or a T cell subset sorted from them (not recorded which). The receptors were sampled from an adult woman who had mild COVID-19 (a few samples of this study predate the infection). Cell type and time point are not known.

This clonotype was counted between two and nine times. J is TRBJ2-3 and V is TRBV3-1; 8 nucleotides agree with TRBD1. This CDR3 has 15 amino acids. Germline V gene lookup returns CDR1 LGHDT and CDR2 YNNKEL (reference sequence). Trimming took 1 base from V and 4 from J; bases not matched to a gene: 4. This chain's CDR3 is CASSQAGGVSDTQYF. CDR3 sequence (DNA): TGTGCCAGCAGCCAAGCAGGGGGCGTGTCAGATACGCAGTATTTT.

The V gene is TRBV7-9, the J gene TRBJ2-5; D gene uncertain. Trimming cost V 5 bases and J 7 bases, with 8 bases left between them. This CDR3 is built from 11 residues. Looked up from germline, CDR1 is SEHNR and CDR2 is FQNEAQ (reference sequence). The CDR3 here is CASSHARTQYF. CDR3 in DNA: TGTGCCAGCAGCCACGCGCGGACCCAGTACTTC.

The J gene is TRBJ2-2, the V gene TRBV9, with D perhaps assigned TRBD1 or TRBD2 (6 bases each). Trimming cost V 1 base and J 0 bases, with 16 bases left between them. This CDR3 comprises 18 residues. The V gene's germline CDR1 is SGDLS and CDR2 YYNGEE. CDR3 loop: CASSVLYMEGANTGELFF. The CDR3 DNA reads TGTGCCAGCAGCGTACTCTATATGGAGGGGGCGAACACCGGGGAGCTGTTTTTT.

This rearrangement joins TRBV7-8 to TRBJ1-3; D remains unclear. The V gene lost 5 bases and the J gene lost 0 bases, with 14 bases spanning the gap. Looked up from germline, CDR1 is SGHVS and CDR2 is FQNEAQ. The CDR3 loop spans 16 amino acids. CDR3 nucleotides: TGTGCCAGCAGCGAGCGGAGAACTAACTCTGGAAACACCATATATTTT. Its protein is CASSERRTNSGNTIYF.

The chain has TRBV2 and TRBJ1-5; the D is unclear. Between the trimmed V and J ends, which lost 0 bases and 11 bases, there was a span of 5 bases. Germline loops: CDR1 SNHLY, CDR2 FYNNEI. The CDR3 has 11 residues. CDR3 amino acids: CASSEARSQHF. The CDR3 nucleotides are TGTGCCAGCAGTGAAGCGCGTTCCCAGCATTTT. Supplemented by reference TRBV2 and TRBJ1-5, the full variable domain reads EPEVTQTPSHQVTQMGQEVILRCVPISNHLYFYWYRQILGQKVEFLVSFYNNEISEKSEIFDDQFSVERPDGSNFTLKIRSTKLEDSAMYFCASSEARSQHFGDGTRLSIL.

This clonotype was detected ten times or more. The chain has TRBV27 and TRBJ1-2; a possible D gene is TRBD1 (5 bases). CDR3 length: 18 amino acids. V was clipped by 4 bases and J by 1 base, with 22 bases between them. Germline V CDR1 and CDR2: MNHEY, SMNVEV (reference sequence). The CDR3 DNA follows: TGTGCCAGCAGTTCACTTTTGGGACGTTGGTTTCTTAACTATGGCTACACCTTC. Protein sequence: CASSSLLGRWFLNYGYTF.

This clonotype came up a few times. V gene TRBV11-2 combines with J gene TRBJ2-2; TRBD2 matches at 7 bases. Germline trimming cut 5 bases from V and 7 bases from J; bases unmatched to any gene: 1. This CDR3 has 12 amino acids. The germline V gene has CDR1 SGHAT and CDR2 FQNNGV. CDR3 DNA sequence: TGTGCCAGCAGCCGCGGGGGCGGGGAGCTGTTTTTT. This translates into CASSRGGGELFF.

This clonotype was seen at least ten times. The CDR3 sequence: CASSRGTSSYNEQFF. The CDR3 DNA reads as TGCGCCAGCAGTCGGGGGACTAGCTCCTACAATGAGCAGTTCTTC. This chain links TRBV4-3 with TRBJ2-1, with 8 positions matching TRBD2. The germline V gene has CDR1 LGHNA and CDR2 YSLEER. This CDR3 spans 15 amino acids. V dropped 6 bases and J dropped 0; count of bases not matched to a gene: 4.

The chain combines TRBV6-5 with TRBJ2-2, with TRBD2 matching 13 bases. J gave up 8 bases and V 8 bases, and 17 bases lay outside the gene matches. This CDR3 contains 18 residues. Germline V gives CDR1 MNHEY, CDR2 SVGAGI. The CDR3 sequence: CASAVSTSGRARPGELFF. The CDR3, as DNA: TGTGCCAGCGCCGTTTCTACTAGCGGGAGGGCCCGACCGGGGGAGCTGTTTTTT.

The chain combines TRBV4-2 with TRBJ1-4; D gene ambiguous. This CDR3 spans 16 amino acids. Germline V gives CDR1 LGHNA, CDR2 YNFKEQ. Trimming stripped 2 bases from V and 0 bases from J, with 10 bases between. CDR3 nucleotide sequence: TGTGCCAGCAGCCAATCAAGGTACCCAACTAATGAAAAACTGTTTTTT. Residues: CASSQSRYPTNEKLFF.

The sample holds a few counts of this clonotype. The chain couples TRBV29-1 to TRBJ1-5; 9 bases map to TRBD1. The CDR3 extends over 13 amino acids. Germline trimming cut 7 bases from V and 6 bases from J; bases unmatched to any gene: 7. CDR1 is SQVTM, CDR2 ANQGSEA, per germline. The CDR3 DNA reads TGCAGCGCCATGGACAGGGGTGGTCAGCCCCAGCATTTT. Protein: CSAMDRGGQPQHF.

The chain has TRBV5-1 and TRBJ2-1, with a possible D match to TRBD1 (5 bases). CDR1 SGHRS and CDR2 YFSETQ come from the germline V gene. V was shortened by 7 bases and J by 2 bases, with 19 bases between the two germline ends. The CDR3 runs 16 residues. The CDR3 bases are TGCGCCAGCCGACCCGGCCAGGGCGTCACCTACAATGAGCAGTTCTTC. Protein: CASRPGQGVTYNEQFF.

The J gene is TRBJ1-2, the V gene TRBV5-6, with 10 bases fitting TRBD1. There are 15 residues in the CDR3. Germline-derived CDR1 and CDR2 are SGHDT and YYEEEE. V gave up 4 bases and J gave up 6 bases; unmatched junction bases: 9. CDR3 in amino acids: CASSRDRGLRDGYTF. The CDR3 DNA is TGTGCCAGCAGCCGTGACAGGGGGCTAAGGGATGGCTACACCTTC.

The table lists this clonotype with many counts. The V and J genes are TRBV12-3 or TRBV12-4 and TRBJ2-7; possibly TRBD1 for D (5 bases). The V gene lost 2 bases and the J gene lost 2 bases, with 13 bases spanning the gap. The CDR3 consists of 15 residues. The CDR3: CASSLKHRFPYEQYF. CDR3 bases: TGTGCCAGCAGTTTAAAGCACAGGTTCCCCTACGAGCAGTACTTC.

The chain uses TRBV6-1 and TRBJ2-2; 8 bases line up with TRBD1. The V and J ends lost 6 bases and 8 bases, in that order; junction bases with no gene match: 5. This CDR3 is built from 13 residues. Germline CDR1 and CDR2: MNHNS and SASEGT. CDR3 DNA sequence: TGTGCCAGCAGAGTCAGGGGGCTGGGGGAGCTGTTTTTT. Amino acids: CASRVRGLGELFF.

In this sample, this clonotype turned up a few times. The chain combines TRBV12-3 or TRBV12-4 with TRBJ2-3, with TRBD2 identical over 7 bases. The CDR3 length is 15 residues. V shed 6 bases and J 0 bases; nucleotides not matched to a gene: 6. The CDR3 loop reads CASSTSGTSTDTQYF. The DNA for the CDR3 is TGTGCCAGCAGCACCAGCGGGACCAGCACAGATACGCAGTATTTT.

V is TRBV12-3 or TRBV12-4 and J is TRBJ1-1, with D tentatively TRBD1 (6 bases). The CDR3 is 13 residues long. Trimming pared 4 bases from V and 5 bases from J, leaving 11 bases between. The CDR3 loop is CASSSEGGTEAFF. In DNA form, the CDR3 reads TGTGCCAGCAGTTCTGAAGGGGGTACTGAAGCTTTCTTT.

The rearrangement uses TRBV29-1 and TRBJ1-1; D might be TRBD1 (5 bases). The germline CDR1 and CDR2 sequences are SQVTM and ANQGSEA. The CDR3 has 14 amino acids. Between the trimmed V and J ends, which lost 7 bases and 2 bases, there was a span of 17 bases. In nucleotides, the CDR3 is TGCAGCGCAGAGTCTAGGACATTAAACACTGAAGCTTTCTTT. Protein sequence: CSAESRTLNTEAFF.

This sequence joins TRBV3-1 and TRBJ1-2; D uncertain. CDR1 is LGHDT, CDR2 YNNKEL, per germline (reference sequence). V lost 1 base and J lost 4, with 7 bases in between. The CDR3 runs to 13 residues. The chain's CDR3 is CASSQARVYGYTF. In DNA form, the CDR3 reads TGTGCCAGCAGCCAAGCCAGAGTCTATGGCTACACCTTC.

The chain has TRBV29-1 and TRBJ1-1, with D uncertain. V was pared by 4 bases and J by 7 bases, with 10 bases between. CDR3 length equals 11 residues. Germline V CDR1 and CDR2: SQVTM, ANQGSEA. CDR3 sequence (DNA): TGCAGCGTTGTAAGGTCGAGTGAAGCTTTCTTT. It yields the protein CSVVRSSEAFF. Variable domain in full (rest from reference TRBV29-1 and TRBJ1-1): SAVISQKPSRDICQRGTSLTIQCQVDSQVTMMFWYRQQPGQSLTLIATANQGSEATYESGFVIDKFPISRPNLTFSTLTVSNMSPEDSSIYLCSVVRSSEAFFGQGTRLTVV.

This clonotype was detected only a few times. The chain joins TRBV24-1 to TRBJ2-2; D might be TRBD1 (6 bases). The ends were cut back, 6 bases at V and 0 bases at J, with 13 bases in the middle. Germline-derived CDR1 and CDR2 are KGHDR and SFDVKD. The CDR3 sequence is 16 residues long. As DNA, the CDR3 is TGTGCCACCAGTCCGGGACATCCAGCGAACACCGGGGAGCTGTTTTTT. Protein: CATSPGHPANTGELFF.

This clonotype was found many times. This chain connects TRBV7-3 to TRBJ2-3; 7 bases fit TRBD2. Germline V lookup: CDR1 SGHTA, CDR2 FQGTGA. Trimming removed 5 bases from V and 0 bases from J; junction bases left unmatched: 8. The CDR3 extends over 16 amino acids. Here the CDR3 reads CASSPRLALSTDTQYF. In DNA form, the CDR3 reads TGTGCCAGCAGCCCTCGACTAGCCTTGAGCACAGATACGCAGTATTTT.

J is TRBJ2-5 and V is TRBV11-2, with D unresolved. V was clipped by 2 bases and J by 5 bases, with 15 bases between them. The length of the CDR3 is 15 residues. Germline CDR1 and CDR2: SGHAT and FQNNGV. CDR3 in DNA: TGTGCCAGCAGCTTAAACCCGACGGCCGAGGAGACCCAGTACTTC. Its translation: CASSLNPTAEETQYF.

This clonotype appeared a few times. The chain links TRBV20-1 to TRBJ2-5, with D uncertain. The CDR3 consists of 12 residues. Trimming removed 3 bases at V and 0 bases at J, with 5 bases between. Germline V gene data show CDR1 as DFQATT and CDR2 as SNEGSKA (reference sequence). CDR3 region: CSASENQETQYF. DNA for the CDR3: TGCAGTGCTAGCGAGAACCAAGAGACCCAGTACTTC.

This clonotype was detected only a few times. The chain joins TRBV6-5 to TRBJ2-7; tentative D call: TRBD2 (5 bases). Germline CDR1 is MNHEY and CDR2 is SVGAGI. V lost 0 bases, J lost 3 bases, and 12 bases lay in between. This CDR3 is 15 amino acids long. CDR3 nucleotide sequence: TGTGCCAGCAGTTACTCTGGGCGGGCGCACTACGAGCAGTACTTC. Protein sequence: CASSYSGRAHYEQYF.

V usage is TRBV7-2 and J usage is TRBJ2-1, with D hard to call. Germline V CDR1 and CDR2: SGHTA, FQGNSA. V dropped 5 bases and J dropped 0 bases, with 8 bases sitting between them. The CDR3 covers 14 residues. CDR3 sequence reads: CASSAYYSYNEQFF. CDR3 coding DNA: TGTGCCAGCAGCGCCTACTACTCCTACAATGAGCAGTTCTTC.